A selection of T cell receptor beta chains follows, all from one sample in a study of blood T cell repertoires in COVID-19. The assay was immunoSEQ multiplex PCR, and TCRdb's table has in-frame clones only and misses some. The table shows approximately 250,000 clones, with around nine tenths occurring only once. The specimen sequenced was peripheral blood. The receptors were sampled from a woman aged 55 to 70 who had recovered from COVID-19. The CDR3 runs from the conserved cysteine through the conserved F or W. Each record gives: clone size, D gene, V gene, J gene, CDR3 protein, CDR3 DNA. D genes are given only for firm matches. Some rows mark clone size as missing; the rest say once, few, many or name a class of expanded clone.

abundance: -
d_gene: TRBD1
v_gene: TRBV2
j_gene: TRBJ1-2
CDR3aa: CASGTGAGYTF
CDR3nt: TGTGCCAGCGGGACAGGGGCTGGCTACACCTTC

abundance: few
d_gene: -
v_gene: TRBV7-3
j_gene: TRBJ2-3
CDR3aa: CASSLSRGTDTQYF
CDR3nt: TGTGCCAGCAGCTTATCCAGGGGCACAGATACGCAGTATTTT

abundance: -
d_gene: TRBD1
v_gene: TRBV24-1
j_gene: TRBJ1-1
CDR3aa: CATSDANDRAEAFF
CDR3nt: TGTGCCACCAGTGATGCCAACGACAGGGCTGAAGCTTTCTTT

abundance: -
d_gene: -
v_gene: TRBV10-2
j_gene: TRBJ2-7
CDR3aa: CASSETAPTYSYEQYF
CDR3nt: TGCGCCAGCAGTGAGACTGCTCCCACTTACTCCTACGAGCAGTACTTC

abundance: -
d_gene: TRBD1
v_gene: TRBV6-5
j_gene: TRBJ2-7
CDR3aa: CASSYLTGWSSYEQYF
CDR3nt: TGTGCCAGCAGTTACTTGACAGGGTGGAGCTCCTACGAGCAGTACTTC

abundance: -
d_gene: -
v_gene: TRBV19
j_gene: TRBJ2-2
CDR3aa: CASRADYTGELFF
CDR3nt: TGTGCCAGTAGGGCCGATTACACCGGGGAGCTGTTTTTT

abundance: -
d_gene: -
v_gene: TRBV7-8
j_gene: TRBJ1-2
CDR3aa: CASSLGARRGGLNGYTF
CDR3nt: TGTGCCAGCAGCTTAGGGGCCCGTCGGGGGGGCCTGAATGGCTACACCTTC

abundance: once
d_gene: -
v_gene: TRBV12-3/TRBV12-4
j_gene: TRBJ1-2
CDR3aa: CASSLGQHYGYTF
CDR3nt: TGTGCCAGCAGTTTAGGACAGCACTATGGCTACACCTTC

abundance: once
d_gene: -
v_gene: TRBV21-1
j_gene: TRBJ1-5
CDR3aa: CASSNPGGNSNQPQHF
CDR3nt: TGTGCCAGCAGCAACCCCGGGGGGAATAGCAATCAGCCCCAGCATTTT

abundance: -
d_gene: -
v_gene: TRBV7-2
j_gene: TRBJ2-6
CDR3aa: CASSFYGARRLSANVLTF
CDR3nt: TGTGCCAGCAGCTTTTATGGTGCTCGCCGACTATCCGCCAACGTCCTGACTTTC

abundance: few
d_gene: TRBD2
v_gene: TRBV5-8
j_gene: TRBJ2-2
CDR3aa: CASSFQAGGPDTGELFF
CDR3nt: TGTGCCAGCAGCTTTCAAGCGGGGGGGCCCGACACCGGGGAGCTGTTTTTT

abundance: few
d_gene: -
v_gene: TRBV7-3
j_gene: TRBJ2-2
CDR3aa: CASSLRVGSHGELFF
CDR3nt: TGTGCCAGCAGCTTACGGGTGGGGAGCCACGGGGAGCTGTTTTTT

abundance: once
d_gene: -
v_gene: TRBV4-2
j_gene: TRBJ2-5
CDR3aa: CASSQESSSGLETQYF
CDR3nt: TGTGCCAGCAGCCAAGAAAGCAGTAGCGGTTTAGAGACCCAGTACTTC

abundance: -
d_gene: TRBD1
v_gene: TRBV5-8
j_gene: TRBJ1-1
CDR3aa: CASSRGQGRTNTEAFF
CDR3nt: TGTGCCAGCAGCCGTGGACAGGGGAGGACGAACACTGAAGCTTTCTTT

abundance: -
d_gene: -
v_gene: TRBV12-3/TRBV12-4
j_gene: TRBJ2-2
CDR3aa: CASSRQLTGELFF
CDR3nt: TGTGCCAGCAGCCGCCAACTCACCGGGGAGCTGTTTTTT

abundance: -
d_gene: -
v_gene: TRBV5-1
j_gene: TRBJ2-7
CDR3aa: CASSLPRQDLYEQYF
CDR3nt: TGCGCCAGCAGCTTACCTCGACAGGACTTATACGAGCAGTACTTC

abundance: -
d_gene: TRBD2
v_gene: TRBV5-1
j_gene: TRBJ2-3
CDR3aa: CASSLYGGTGLAGTDTQYF
CDR3nt: TGCGCCAGCAGCTTGTATGGGGGCACGGGACTAGCGGGCACAGATACGCAGTATTTT

abundance: -
d_gene: TRBD1
v_gene: TRBV4-2
j_gene: TRBJ2-6
CDR3aa: CASSQELRQGQASGANVLTF
CDR3nt: TGTGCCAGCAGCCAAGAGTTGAGGCAGGGACAGGCCTCTGGGGCCAACGTCCTGACTTTC

abundance: -
d_gene: -
v_gene: TRBV9
j_gene: TRBJ1-3
CDR3aa: CASSVSGSRNTIYF
CDR3nt: TGTGCCAGCAGCGTGTCGGGAAGCAGGAACACCATATATTTT

abundance: -
d_gene: -
v_gene: TRBV7-3
j_gene: TRBJ2-5
CDR3aa: CASSFGASNRETQYF
CDR3nt: TGTGCCAGCAGCTTTGGTGCCTCCAATCGGGAGACCCAGTACTTC

abundance: -
d_gene: TRBD1
v_gene: TRBV6-5
j_gene: TRBJ1-2
CDR3aa: CASSWTGNYGGYTF
CDR3nt: TGTGCCAGCAGTTGGACAGGAAACTATGGAGGCTACACCTTC

abundance: -
d_gene: -
v_gene: TRBV5-5
j_gene: TRBJ1-2
CDR3aa: CASSLTVIANYGYTF
CDR3nt: TGTGCCAGCAGCCTTACAGTAATAGCTAACTATGGCTACACCTTC

abundance: -
d_gene: -
v_gene: TRBV7-9
j_gene: TRBJ1-2
CDR3aa: CASTLGREVYGYTF
CDR3nt: TGTGCCAGCACTTTGGGCAGGGAGGTATATGGCTACACCTTC

abundance: -
d_gene: TRBD1
v_gene: TRBV6-5
j_gene: TRBJ2-3
CDR3aa: CASSTGDGRDTQYF
CDR3nt: TGTGCCAGCAGTACAGGGGACGGTCGCGATACGCAGTATTTT

abundance: few
d_gene: -
v_gene: TRBV18
j_gene: TRBJ1-1
CDR3aa: CASSPQAQGTEAFF
CDR3nt: TGTGCCAGCTCACCACAGGCCCAGGGCACTGAAGCTTTCTTT

abundance: -
d_gene: -
v_gene: TRBV7-3
j_gene: TRBJ1-1
CDR3aa: CASSLNPRGNTEAFF
CDR3nt: TGTGCCAGCAGCCTAAACCCCAGGGGGAACACTGAAGCTTTCTTT

abundance: once
d_gene: -
v_gene: TRBV7-9
j_gene: TRBJ1-3
CDR3aa: CASSLGGGHSGNTIYF
CDR3nt: TGTGCCAGCAGCTTAGGAGGTGGTCACTCTGGAAACACCATATATTTT

abundance: -
d_gene: TRBD1
v_gene: TRBV28
j_gene: TRBJ2-7
CDR3aa: CASSSYGGQFYEQYF
CDR3nt: TGTGCCAGCAGTTCTTATGGGGGACAGTTCTACGAGCAGTACTTC

abundance: once
d_gene: TRBD1
v_gene: TRBV9
j_gene: TRBJ1-2
CDR3aa: CASSLTGFNYGYTF
CDR3nt: TGTGCCAGCAGCTTGACAGGGTTCAACTATGGCTACACCTTC

abundance: -
d_gene: -
v_gene: TRBV11-2
j_gene: TRBJ1-1
CDR3aa: CASSLAADTEAFF
CDR3nt: TGTGCCAGCAGCTTAGCTGCAGACACTGAAGCTTTCTTT

abundance: -
d_gene: -
v_gene: TRBV2
j_gene: TRBJ1-5
CDR3aa: CASDSQGRNQPQHF
CDR3nt: TGTGCCAGCGATTCCCAGGGGCGCAATCAGCCCCAGCATTTT

abundance: -
d_gene: -
v_gene: TRBV20-1
j_gene: TRBJ1-1
CDR3aa: CSANKGRGF
CDR3nt: TGCAGTGCTAATAAGGGCAGGGGCTTT

abundance: few
d_gene: -
v_gene: TRBV28
j_gene: TRBJ1-2
CDR3aa: CASSSPRRNYGYTF
CDR3nt: TGTGCCAGCAGTTCCCCTCGCAGAAACTATGGCTACACCTTC

abundance: -
d_gene: TRBD1
v_gene: TRBV11-3
j_gene: TRBJ1-3
CDR3aa: CASSPTGSSGNTIYF
CDR3nt: TGTGCCAGCAGCCCGACAGGGAGCTCTGGAAACACCATATATTTT

abundance: -
d_gene: TRBD1
v_gene: TRBV19
j_gene: TRBJ1-2
CDR3aa: CASSTRTGSGYTF
CDR3nt: TGTGCCAGTAGCACTAGGACAGGGAGCGGCTACACCTTC

abundance: -
d_gene: TRBD1
v_gene: TRBV5-1
j_gene: TRBJ2-7
CDR3aa: CASRSVRTGVGEQYF
CDR3nt: TGCGCCAGCAGATCCGTGCGGACAGGGGTGGGCGAGCAGTACTTC

abundance: -
d_gene: TRBD2
v_gene: TRBV28
j_gene: TRBJ2-5
CDR3aa: CASSPIGTSGGHQETQYF
CDR3nt: TGTGCCAGCAGTCCCATCGGGACTAGCGGGGGTCACCAAGAGACCCAGTACTTC

abundance: -
d_gene: TRBD2
v_gene: TRBV10-3
j_gene: TRBJ2-1
CDR3aa: CAISSSTSGGHNEQFF
CDR3nt: TGTGCCATCAGTTCATCGACTAGCGGGGGACACAATGAGCAGTTCTTC

abundance: -
d_gene: TRBD1
v_gene: TRBV28
j_gene: TRBJ1-1
CDR3aa: CASRPGQMNTEAFF
CDR3nt: TGTGCCAGCAGGCCGGGACAGATGAACACTGAAGCTTTCTTT

abundance: -
d_gene: TRBD2
v_gene: TRBV5-6
j_gene: TRBJ2-1
CDR3aa: CASSLAPETSGYEQFF
CDR3nt: TGTGCCAGCAGCTTGGCCCCCGAGACTAGCGGGTATGAGCAGTTCTTC

abundance: -
d_gene: -
v_gene: TRBV3-1/TRBV3-2
j_gene: TRBJ1-5
CDR3aa: CASSWTNNQPQHF
CDR3nt: TGTGCCAGCTCCTGGACTAACAATCAGCCCCAGCATTTT

abundance: -
d_gene: -
v_gene: TRBV24-1
j_gene: TRBJ1-6
CDR3aa: CATSDGAQPNNSPLHF
CDR3nt: TGTGCCACCAGTGATGGGGCCCAACCTAACAATTCACCCCTCCACTTT

abundance: -
d_gene: TRBD2
v_gene: TRBV27
j_gene: TRBJ2-2
CDR3aa: CASSYRGLPRNTGELFF
CDR3nt: TGTGCCAGCAGTTACCGGGGACTACCCCGAAACACCGGGGAGCTGTTTTTT

abundance: -
d_gene: TRBD1
v_gene: TRBV28
j_gene: TRBJ1-3
CDR3aa: CASSDRQGAYTIYF
CDR3nt: TGTGCCAGCAGTGATCGACAGGGGGCTTACACCATATATTTT